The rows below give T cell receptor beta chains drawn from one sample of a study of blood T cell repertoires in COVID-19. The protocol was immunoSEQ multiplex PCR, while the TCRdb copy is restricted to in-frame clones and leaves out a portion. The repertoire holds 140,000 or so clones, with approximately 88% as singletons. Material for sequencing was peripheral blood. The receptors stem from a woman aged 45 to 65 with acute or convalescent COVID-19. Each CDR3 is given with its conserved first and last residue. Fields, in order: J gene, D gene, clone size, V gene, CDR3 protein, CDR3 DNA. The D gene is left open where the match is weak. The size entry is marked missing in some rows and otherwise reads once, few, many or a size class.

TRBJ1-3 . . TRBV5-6 CASSLDREGNTIYF TGTGCCAGCAGCTTGGACAGGGAGGGAAACACCATATATTTT
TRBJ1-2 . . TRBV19 CASSIGAGLLVPGYTF TGTGCCAGTAGTATAGGGGCCGGTTTGTTGGTGCCTGGCTACACCTTC
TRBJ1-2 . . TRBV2 CACVEAADNYGYTF TGTGCCTGCGTCGAGGCAGCAGATAACTATGGCTACACCTTC
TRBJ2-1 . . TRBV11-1 CASSFGRQVNEQFF TGTGCCAGCAGCTTTGGTCGACAGGTCAATGAGCAGTTCTTC
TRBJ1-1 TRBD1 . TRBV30 CAWGKWQGARAFF TGTGCCTGGGGCAAATGGCAGGGGGCGCGTGCTTTCTTT
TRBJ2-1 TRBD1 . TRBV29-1 CSVGPGQGQFEQFF TGCAGCGTTGGCCCGGGACAGGGGCAATTTGAGCAGTTCTTC
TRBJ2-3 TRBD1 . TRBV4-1 CASSLRTGGKTDTQYF TGCGCCAGCAGCCTAAGGACAGGGGGCAAGACAGATACGCAGTATTTT
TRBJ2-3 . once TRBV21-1 CASSNVPTLYHHF TGTGCCAGCAGCAACGTCCCGACTTTGTACCACCATTTT
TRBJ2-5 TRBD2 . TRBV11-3 CASSPRTSGSGETQYF TGTGCCAGCAGCCCGAGGACTAGCGGGAGTGGAGAGACCCAGTACTTC
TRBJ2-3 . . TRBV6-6 CASSYPRGEEDTQYF TGTGCCAGCAGTTACCCCAGGGGCGAAGAAGATACGCAGTATTTT
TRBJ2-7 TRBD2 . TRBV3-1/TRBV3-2 CASASGGAFYEQYF TGTGCCAGCGCTAGCGGGGGGGCGTTCTACGAGCAGTACTTC
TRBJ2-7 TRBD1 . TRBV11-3 CASSLEGGQGNEQYF TGTGCCAGCAGCTTAGAGGGTGGACAGGGCAACGAGCAGTACTTC
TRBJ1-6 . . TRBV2 CASRGTTDSPLHF TGTGCCAGCAGGGGGACAACGGATTCACCCCTCCACTTT
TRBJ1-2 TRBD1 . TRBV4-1 CASSWDSNYGYTF TGCGCCAGCAGCTGGGACAGCAACTATGGCTACACCTTC
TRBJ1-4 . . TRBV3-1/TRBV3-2 CASSQDGGLQEKLFF TGTGCCAGCAGCCAAGATGGTGGACTTCAAGAAAAACTGTTTTTT
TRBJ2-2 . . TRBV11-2 CASSLRLDGTGELFF TGTGCCAGCAGCCTCAGACTAGACGGCACCGGGGAGCTGTTTTTT
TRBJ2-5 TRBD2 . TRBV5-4 CASSPPGLAGPRETQYF TGTGCCAGCAGCCCCCCGGGACTAGCGGGCCCCCGGGAGACCCAGTACTTC
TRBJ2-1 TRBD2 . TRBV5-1 CASSAGTSGEDEQFF TGCGCCAGCAGCGCCGGGACTAGCGGGGAAGATGAGCAGTTCTTC
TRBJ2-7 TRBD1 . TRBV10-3 CAISVSDRVENEQYF TGTGCCATCAGTGTCAGTGACAGGGTGGAAAACGAGCAGTACTTC
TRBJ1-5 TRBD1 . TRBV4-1 CASSHNRDRYQPQHF TGCGCCAGCAGCCACAACCGGGACAGGTATCAGCCCCAGCATTTT
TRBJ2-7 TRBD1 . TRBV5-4 CASSSWRTGAYEQYF TGTGCCAGCAGCTCTTGGAGGACAGGCGCCTACGAGCAGTACTTC
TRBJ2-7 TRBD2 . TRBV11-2 CASSLDSLAGGAYEQYF TGTGCCAGCAGCTTAGATTCCCTAGCGGGAGGGGCCTACGAGCAGTACTTC
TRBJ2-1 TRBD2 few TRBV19 CASSIDGWRGGASSYNEQFF TGTGCCAGTAGTATAGATGGGTGGCGGGGGGGCGCGAGCTCCTACAATGAGCAGTTCTTC